This section outlines one T cell receptor beta chain sequence together with its context. Its antigen is unidentified. Per the germline V gene, CDR1 is SGHVS and CDR2 is FNYEAQ. The germline V and J ends were trimmed by 2 bases and 1 base, with 11 bases remaining between them. The CDR3 length is 16 residues. TCRdb re-analysed the 5' RACE reads in MiXCR, keeping a single row per CDR3 protein. Among roughly 240,000 distinct CDR3 sequences, around 15% were seen once, and the ten largest hold about a fifth. This entry belongs to a study of T-cell memory formation after mild COVID-19. Overall study results and limits: Clones that contracted from day 15 to 85 had balanced CD4/CD8; later expanders were CD4+ biased. Whether second-wave clones peaking at day 37 were SARS-CoV-2 specific went unconfirmed.

The source of this sequence is a man younger than 35 who had mild COVID-19 (a few samples of this study predate the infection). Cell type and time point are not known. Source material: PBMCs or a T cell subset sorted from them (not recorded which). The rearrangement uses TRBV7-6 and TRBJ2-2, with D possibly being TRBD1 (5 bases). The CDR3 sequence: CASSLLQVMNTGELFF. The CDR3 region has the DNA TGTGCCAGCAGCTTATTACAGGTTATGAACACCGGGGAGCTGTTTTTT.